This TCR beta chain comes out of a study of blood T cell repertoires in COVID-19. Study overall: Spain, Italy and the United States supplied samples that represented acute and convalescent COVID-19. Sources were T cells, B-cell-depleted T cells, or PBMCs; the material itself was cDNA or gDNA.

From germline, CDR1 is LGHNA and CDR2 YNFKEQ. The V end lost 0 bases, the J end lost 3 bases, and 9 bases lay between the germline ends. This CDR3 contains 15 residues. Allocation to cohorts depended on clinical history reported by the participants. The assay was immunoSEQ multiplex PCR, and TCRdb's table has in-frame clones only and misses some. This table has approximately 240,000 clones, roughly 87% appearing once. The TCR was taken from a woman in her 30s with acute COVID-19. The specimen sequenced was PBMCs or T cells enriched from blood (not recorded which). This chain joins TRBV4-2 and TRBJ1-3; D might be TRBD1 (5 bases). The DNA for the CDR3 is TGTGCCAGCAGCCAAGAGCAGGGTCTTGGAAACACCATATATTTT. This sequence encodes CASSQEQGLGNTIYF.